This T cell receptor beta chain was identified during a study of blood T cell repertoires in COVID-19. Overall study: Both acute and convalescent COVID-19 samples were obtained from the United States, Italy and Spain. The analysed material was cDNA or gDNA that came from T cells, B-cell-depleted T cells, or PBMCs.

Germline V gene data show CDR1 as LNHDA and CDR2 as SQIVND (reference sequence). V lost 7 bases and J lost 5, with 17 bases in between. The CDR3 consists of 14 residues. Method: immunoSEQ multiplex PCR; TCRdb's copy keeps in-frame clones and lacks some. The sample has some 150,000 clones; around 90% are singletons. Sequencing input: peripheral blood. V usage is TRBV19 and J usage is TRBJ1-2, with D unclear. The sequence derives from an elderly woman with acute or convalescent COVID-19. CDR3 nucleotides: TGTGCCAGTACCTCAGACCGAGGCAGTTATGGCTACACCTTC. It is translated as CASTSDRGSYGYTF.